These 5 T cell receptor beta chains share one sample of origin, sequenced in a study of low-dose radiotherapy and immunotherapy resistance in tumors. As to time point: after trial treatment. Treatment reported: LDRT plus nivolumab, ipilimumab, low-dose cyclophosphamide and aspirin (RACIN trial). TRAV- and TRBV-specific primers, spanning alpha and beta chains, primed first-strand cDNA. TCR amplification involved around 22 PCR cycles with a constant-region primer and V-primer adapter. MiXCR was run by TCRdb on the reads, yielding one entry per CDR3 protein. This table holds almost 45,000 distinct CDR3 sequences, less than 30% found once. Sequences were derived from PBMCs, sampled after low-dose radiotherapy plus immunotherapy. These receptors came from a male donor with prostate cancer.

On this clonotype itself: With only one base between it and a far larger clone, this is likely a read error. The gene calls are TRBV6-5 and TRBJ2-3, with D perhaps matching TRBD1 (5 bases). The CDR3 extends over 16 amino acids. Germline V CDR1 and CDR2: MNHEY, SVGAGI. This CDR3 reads CACSEIVGRATDTQYF. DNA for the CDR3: TGTGCCTGCAGTGAAATCGTGGGCAGGGCGACAGATACGCAGTATTTT.

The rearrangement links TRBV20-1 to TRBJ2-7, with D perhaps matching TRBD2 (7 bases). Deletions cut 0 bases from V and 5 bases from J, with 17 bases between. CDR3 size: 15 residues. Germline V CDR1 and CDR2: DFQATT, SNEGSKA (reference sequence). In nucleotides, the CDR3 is TGCAGTGCTAGAGATTGGGGGGGCGTGATTGACGAGCAGTACTTC. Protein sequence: CSARDWGGVIDEQYF.

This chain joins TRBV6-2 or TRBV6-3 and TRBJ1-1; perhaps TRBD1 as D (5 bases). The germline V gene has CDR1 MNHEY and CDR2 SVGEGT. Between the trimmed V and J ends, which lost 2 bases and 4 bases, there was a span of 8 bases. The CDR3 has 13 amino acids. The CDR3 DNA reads TGTGCCAGCAGTTACGACAGAAGCACTGAAGCTTTCTTT. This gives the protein CASSYDRSTEAFF.

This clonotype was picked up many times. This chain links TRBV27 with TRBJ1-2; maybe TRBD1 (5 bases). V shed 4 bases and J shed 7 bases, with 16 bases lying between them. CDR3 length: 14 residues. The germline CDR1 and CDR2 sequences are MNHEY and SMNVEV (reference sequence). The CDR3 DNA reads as TGTGCCAGCAGTTCCCTCGGGGGGTTGCGTGGCTACACCTTC. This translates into CASSSLGGLRGYTF.

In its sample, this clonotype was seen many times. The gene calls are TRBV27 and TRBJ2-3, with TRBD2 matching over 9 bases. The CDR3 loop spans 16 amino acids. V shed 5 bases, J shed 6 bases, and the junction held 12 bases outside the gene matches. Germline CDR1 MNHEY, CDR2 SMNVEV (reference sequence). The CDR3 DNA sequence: TGTGCCAGCAGTCGTAGGGCCCTAGCGGGAAGTGATACGCAGTATTTT. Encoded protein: CASSRRALAGSDTQYF.